This T cell receptor beta chain was identified in a study of blood T cell repertoires in COVID-19 (dated by TCRdb to 2020 to 2021). For the study in its entirety: The collaborator samples originated in the United States, Italy and Spain and spanned the acute and convalescent phases of COVID-19. The prospective study material was composed of cDNA or gDNA derived from T cells, B-cell-depleted T cells, or PBMCs. The dataset comprised deeply sampled blood TCRbeta repertoires from subjects exposed to, actively infected with, or recovered from COVID-19. A freely available public database, intended as a resource for researchers studying the immune response to SARS-CoV-2, is where the repertoires were released. Samples were obtained from the ongoing ImmuneRACE study (first 160 participants) and from over 1,000 subjects provided by 6 global collaborators. Nearly every sample came with metadata listing a de-identified subject ID, COVID-19 status, age in years and sex. HLA class I and class II types, where available, came from metadata supplied by the sample provider rather than from assay-based typing.

TCRbeta CDR3 regions were amplified from genomic DNA using the immunoSEQ Assay, a bias-controlled multiplex PCR. Processing in the source paper ran as follows. The number of nucleated cells in each sample was estimated from the amplification of reference gene primers within the assay. To quantify the absolute abundance of each unique TCRbeta CDR3 rearrangement, sequence reads were collapsed and filtered. For each sample, productive Simpson clonality was calculated as the square root of Simpson's diversity index over productive rearrangements. TCRdb mirrors the immuneACCESS table, restricted to in-frame sequences. Some clones are absent from its copies; in checked studies, under half trace to an unresolved V gene, and the reason for the others is unknown. V and J calls and clone size are copied from that table; D and trimming were computed from the DNA. The sample records approximately 100,000 clones, more than 90% of which are singletons. The ten largest clones represent around 6% of the sample.

Whole blood was collected in K2EDTA tubes by collaborating institutions according to the institutions' own protocols. For TCRbeta analysis, collaborator samples were shipped as frozen whole blood, as isolated PBMCs, or as DNA extracted from either sample type. As concerns this clone: The target of this receptor is not known. Base qualities are missing; no much larger clone stands one base away.

Results and caveats for the whole study, not just this receptor: The amount of clinical and demographic metadata varied by source and participant and was provided uncurated.

Sequenced input: peripheral blood. The source of this sequence is a man between 65 and 85 years old with acute or convalescent COVID-19.

The CDR3 reads CASSPPGGHEQFF. The sequenced DNA: TGCGCCAGCAGCCCCCCCGGGGGGCATGAGCAGTTCTTC. This receptor chain uses TRBV4-3 and TRBJ2-1; TRBD2 is a possible D gene, resting on 7 matching bases. Reading the germline V gene gives CDR1 LGHNA and CDR2 YSLEER. CDR3 length: 13 amino acids, cysteine to phenylalanine. CDR3 DNA is the only sequence kept; it has 39 bases, read in frame from the first base. At the junction V is shortened by 4 bases and J by 8 bases, with 12 bases in between.